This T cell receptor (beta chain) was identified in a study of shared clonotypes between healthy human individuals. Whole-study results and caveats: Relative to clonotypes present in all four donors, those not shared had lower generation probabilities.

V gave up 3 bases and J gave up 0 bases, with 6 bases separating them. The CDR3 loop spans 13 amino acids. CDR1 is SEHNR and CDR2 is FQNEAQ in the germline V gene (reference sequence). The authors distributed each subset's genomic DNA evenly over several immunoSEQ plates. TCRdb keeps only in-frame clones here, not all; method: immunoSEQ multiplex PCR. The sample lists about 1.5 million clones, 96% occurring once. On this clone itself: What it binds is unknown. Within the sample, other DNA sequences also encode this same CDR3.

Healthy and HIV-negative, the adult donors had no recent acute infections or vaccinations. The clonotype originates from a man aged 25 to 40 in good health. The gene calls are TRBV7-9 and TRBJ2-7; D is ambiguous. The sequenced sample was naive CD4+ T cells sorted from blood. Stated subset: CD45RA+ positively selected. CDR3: CASSLLGSYEQYF. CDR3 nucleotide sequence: TGTGCCAGCAGCTTGTTGGGCTCCTACGAGCAGTACTTC.